This record looks at one T cell receptor (beta chain) sequence and its context. Treatment: 15 to 20 received Ad26.COV2.S at low or high dose, single or two shots; five or six received placebo; per-sample allocation not given. It was on day 63 after the first vaccine or placebo injection that samples were taken. This sample is drawn from a study of Ad26.COV2.S vaccination and SARS-CoV-2 variants. About the study: Intramuscular Ad26.COV2.S at 5x10^10 or 1x10^11 viral particles.

The data were produced by immunoSEQ multiplex PCR, yet TCRdb's version contains in-frame clones alone and is incomplete. The sample lists a few hundred thousand clones; less than 95% were seen once. The CDR3 sequence is 15 residues long. CDR1 and CDR2 from the germline V gene are SGHTA and FQGNSA. V gave up 3 bases and J gave up 6 bases, with 14 bases separating them. The sample here was peripheral blood, taken in a trial of Ad26.COV2.S vaccine versus placebo. This chain connects TRBV7-2 to TRBJ2-2; perhaps TRBD2 as D (5 bases). This receptor was identified in a person aged 18-65 years who received the Ad26.COV2.S COVID-19 vaccine or a placebo. The CDR3 coding sequence is TGTGCCAGCAGCTTCCGTGCGAGGGTTGCCGGGGAGCTGTTTTTT. This translates into CASSFRARVAGELFF.